This entry describes one TCR beta chain. This sample is drawn from a study of shared clonotypes between healthy human individuals. The CDR3 has 11 amino acids. CDR1 and CDR2 from the germline V gene are SNHLY and FYNNEI. V lost 5 bases to trimming and J lost 12 bases, with 11 bases between them. Genomic DNA of every subset was divided equally among multiple immunoSEQ plates. Profiling relied on immunoSEQ multiplex PCR, and the TCRdb table lists in-frame clones only, not all of them. Of hundreds of thousands of clones in the sample, around two thirds were seen once. Donors had no recently reported acute infections or vaccinations and were HIV-negative.

The specimen was memory CD4+ T cells sorted from blood. Subset of the sample: CD45RA-negative fraction. V is TRBV2 and J is TRBJ2-1; perhaps TRBD1 as D (5 bases). This TCR came from a woman in her 30s in good health. In nucleotides, the CDR3 is TGTGCCAGCAGTTCTATGGGGCGGCAGTTCTTC. Translation gives CASSSMGRQFF.